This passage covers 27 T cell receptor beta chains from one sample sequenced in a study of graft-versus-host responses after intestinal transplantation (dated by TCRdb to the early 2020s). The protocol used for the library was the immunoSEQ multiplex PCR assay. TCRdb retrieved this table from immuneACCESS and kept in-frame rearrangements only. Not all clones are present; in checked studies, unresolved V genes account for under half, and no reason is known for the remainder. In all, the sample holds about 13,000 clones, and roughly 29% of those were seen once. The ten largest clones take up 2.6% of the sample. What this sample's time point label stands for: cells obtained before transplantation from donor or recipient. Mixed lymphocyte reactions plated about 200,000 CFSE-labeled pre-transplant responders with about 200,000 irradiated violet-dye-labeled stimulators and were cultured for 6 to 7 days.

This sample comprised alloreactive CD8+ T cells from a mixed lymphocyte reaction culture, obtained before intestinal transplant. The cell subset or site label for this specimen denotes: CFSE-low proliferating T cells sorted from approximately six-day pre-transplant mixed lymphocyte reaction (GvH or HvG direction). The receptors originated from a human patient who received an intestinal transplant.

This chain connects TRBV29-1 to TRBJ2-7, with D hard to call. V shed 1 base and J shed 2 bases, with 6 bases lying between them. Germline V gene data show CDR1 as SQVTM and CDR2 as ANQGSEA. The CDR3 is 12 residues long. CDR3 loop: CSVEVETYEQYF. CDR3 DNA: TGCAGCGTTGAAGTAGAAACCTACGAGCAGTACTTC.

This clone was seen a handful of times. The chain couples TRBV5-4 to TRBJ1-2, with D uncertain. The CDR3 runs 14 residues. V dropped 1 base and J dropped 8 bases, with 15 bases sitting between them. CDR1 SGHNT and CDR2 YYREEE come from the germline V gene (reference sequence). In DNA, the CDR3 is TGTGCCAGCAGCTTGTTAAGATGGAGTGCGGGCTACACCTTC. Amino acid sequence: CASSLLRWSAGYTF. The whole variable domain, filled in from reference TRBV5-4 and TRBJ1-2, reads ETGVTQSPTHLIKTRGQQVTLRCSSQSGHNTVSWYQQALGQGPQFIFQYYREEENGRGNFPPRFSGLQFPNYSSELNVNALELDDSALYLCASSLLRWSAGYTFGSGTRLTVV.

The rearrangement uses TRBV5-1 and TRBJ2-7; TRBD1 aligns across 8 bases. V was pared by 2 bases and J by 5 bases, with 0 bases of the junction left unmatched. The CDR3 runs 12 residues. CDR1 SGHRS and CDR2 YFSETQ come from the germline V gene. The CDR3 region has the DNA TGCGCCAGCAGCTTCAGGGGGCACGAGCAGTACTTC. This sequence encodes CASSFRGHEQYF.

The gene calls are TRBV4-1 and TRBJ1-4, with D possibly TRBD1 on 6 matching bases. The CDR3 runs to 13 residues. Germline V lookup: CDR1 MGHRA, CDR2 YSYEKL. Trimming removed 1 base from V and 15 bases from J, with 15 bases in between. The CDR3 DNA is TGCGCCAGCAGCCAAGTTACTCACAGGGTATTGTTTTTT. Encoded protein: CASSQVTHRVLFF.

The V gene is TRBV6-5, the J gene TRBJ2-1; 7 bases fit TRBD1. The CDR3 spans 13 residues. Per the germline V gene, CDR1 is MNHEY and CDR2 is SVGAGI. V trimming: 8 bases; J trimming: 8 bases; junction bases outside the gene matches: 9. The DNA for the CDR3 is TGTGCCAGCGGAGCAGGGGGTAGCTATGAGCAGTTCTTC. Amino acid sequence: CASGAGGSYEQFF.

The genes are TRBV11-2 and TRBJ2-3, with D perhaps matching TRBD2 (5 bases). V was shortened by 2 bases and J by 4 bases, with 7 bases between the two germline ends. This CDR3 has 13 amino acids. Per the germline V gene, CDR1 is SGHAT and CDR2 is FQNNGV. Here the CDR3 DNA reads TGTGCCAGCAGCTTAATTAGCGCAGATACGCAGTATTTT. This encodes CASSLISADTQYF.

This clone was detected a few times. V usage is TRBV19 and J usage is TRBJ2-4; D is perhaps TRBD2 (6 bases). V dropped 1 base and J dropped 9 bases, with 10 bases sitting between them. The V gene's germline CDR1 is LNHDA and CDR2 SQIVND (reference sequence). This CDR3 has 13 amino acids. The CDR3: CASSIVGGGIQYF. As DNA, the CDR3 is TGTGCCAGTAGTATAGTGGGGGGAGGCATTCAGTACTTC.

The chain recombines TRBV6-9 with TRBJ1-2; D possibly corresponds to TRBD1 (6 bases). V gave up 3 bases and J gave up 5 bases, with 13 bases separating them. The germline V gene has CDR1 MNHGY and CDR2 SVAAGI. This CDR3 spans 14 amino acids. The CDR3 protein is CASSYGSRGYGYTF. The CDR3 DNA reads TGTGCCAGCAGTTACGGGAGTAGGGGGTATGGCTACACCTTC.

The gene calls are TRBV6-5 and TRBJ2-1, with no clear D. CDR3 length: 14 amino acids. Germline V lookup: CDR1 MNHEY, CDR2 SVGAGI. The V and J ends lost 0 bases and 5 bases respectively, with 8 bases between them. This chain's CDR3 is CASSYSNGNNEQFF. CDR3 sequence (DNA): TGTGCCAGCAGTTACTCGAACGGTAACAATGAGCAGTTCTTC.

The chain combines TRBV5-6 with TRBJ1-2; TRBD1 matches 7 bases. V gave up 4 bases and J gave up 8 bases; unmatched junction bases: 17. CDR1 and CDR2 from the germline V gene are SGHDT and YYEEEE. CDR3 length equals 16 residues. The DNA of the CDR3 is TGTGCCAGCAGCCCCCATTCGGGACAGCACGAGTACGGCTACACCTTC. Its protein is CASSPHSGQHEYGYTF.

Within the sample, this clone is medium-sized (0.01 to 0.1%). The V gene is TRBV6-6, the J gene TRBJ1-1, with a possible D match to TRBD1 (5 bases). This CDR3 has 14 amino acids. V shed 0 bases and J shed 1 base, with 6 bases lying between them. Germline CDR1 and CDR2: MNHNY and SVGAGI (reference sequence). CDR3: CASSYSGGNTEAFF. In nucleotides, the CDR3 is TGTGCCAGCAGTTACTCGGGGGGGAACACTGAAGCTTTCTTT.

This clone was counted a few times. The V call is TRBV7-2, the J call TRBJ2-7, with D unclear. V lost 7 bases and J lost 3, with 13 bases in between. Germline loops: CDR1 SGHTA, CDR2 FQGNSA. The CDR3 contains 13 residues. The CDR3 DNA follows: TGTGCCAGCACCCCGGACGGAGTCTACGAGCAGTACTTC. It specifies CASTPDGVYEQYF.

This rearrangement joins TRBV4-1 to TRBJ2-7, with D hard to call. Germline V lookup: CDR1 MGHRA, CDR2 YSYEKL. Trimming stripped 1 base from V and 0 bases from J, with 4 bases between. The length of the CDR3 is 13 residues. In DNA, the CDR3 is TGCGCCAGCAGCCAAGGCACCTCCTACGAGCAGTACTTC. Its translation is CASSQGTSYEQYF.

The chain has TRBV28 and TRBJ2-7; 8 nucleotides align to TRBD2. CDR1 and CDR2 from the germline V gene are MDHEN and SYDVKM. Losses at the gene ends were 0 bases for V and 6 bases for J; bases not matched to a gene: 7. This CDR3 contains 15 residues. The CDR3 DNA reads TGTGCCAGCAGTTTATGGGGATTCGGGGGGGGCGAGCAGTACTTC. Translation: CASSLWGFGGGEQYF.

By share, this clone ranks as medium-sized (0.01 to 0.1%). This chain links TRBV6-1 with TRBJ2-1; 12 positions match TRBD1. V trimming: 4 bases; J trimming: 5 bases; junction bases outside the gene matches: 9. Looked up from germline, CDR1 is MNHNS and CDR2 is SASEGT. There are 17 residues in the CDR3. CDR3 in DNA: TGTGCCAGCAGTGTACCAATGGGACAGGGGGCAAACAATGAGCAGTTCTTC. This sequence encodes CASSVPMGQGANNEQFF.

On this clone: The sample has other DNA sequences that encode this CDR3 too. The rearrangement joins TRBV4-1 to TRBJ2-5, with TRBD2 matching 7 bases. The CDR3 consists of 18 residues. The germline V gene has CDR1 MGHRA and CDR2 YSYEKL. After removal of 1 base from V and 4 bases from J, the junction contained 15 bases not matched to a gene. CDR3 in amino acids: CASSQATLAGRVIETQYF. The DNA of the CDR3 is TGCGCCAGCAGCCAAGCTACTTTAGCGGGTCGGGTCATAGAGACCCAGTACTTC.

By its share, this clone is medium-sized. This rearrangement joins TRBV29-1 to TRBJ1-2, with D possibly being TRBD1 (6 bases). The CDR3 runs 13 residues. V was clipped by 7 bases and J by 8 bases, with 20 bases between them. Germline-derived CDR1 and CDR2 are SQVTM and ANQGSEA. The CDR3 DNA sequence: TGCAGCGGGGACGCCGGGACAACCGTGGGCTACACCTTC. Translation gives CSGDAGTTVGYTF.

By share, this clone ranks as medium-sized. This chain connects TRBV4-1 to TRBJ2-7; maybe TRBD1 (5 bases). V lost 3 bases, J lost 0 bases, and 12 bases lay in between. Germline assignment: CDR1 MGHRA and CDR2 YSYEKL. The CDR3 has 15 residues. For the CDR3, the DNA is TGCGCCAGCAGCCATTATGTTGGGGCCTCCTACGAGCAGTACTTC. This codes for CASSHYVGASYEQYF.

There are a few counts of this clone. The CDR3 here is CASSLLAAYEQYF. DNA of the CDR3: TGTGCCAGCAGCTTATTGGCGGCCTACGAGCAGTACTTC. This chain links TRBV7-2 with TRBJ2-7; D unclear. The V end was cut by 2 bases, the J end by 2 bases, with 7 bases between. Per the germline V gene, CDR1 is SGHTA and CDR2 is FQGNSA. The CDR3 has 13 residues. The entire variable domain, with the rest obtained from reference TRBV7-2 and TRBJ2-7, is as follows: GAGVSQSPSNKVTEKGKDVELRCDPISGHTALYWYRQSLGQGLEFLIYFQGNSAPDKSGLPSDRFSAERTGGSVSTLTIQRTQQEDSAVYLCASSLLAAYEQYFGPGTRLTVT.

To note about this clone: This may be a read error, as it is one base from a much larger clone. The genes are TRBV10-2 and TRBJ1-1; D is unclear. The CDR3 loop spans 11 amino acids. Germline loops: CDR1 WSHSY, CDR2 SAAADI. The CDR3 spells CANSSWVEAFF. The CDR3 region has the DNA TGCGCCAACAGTTCCTGGGTTGAAGCTTTCTTT.

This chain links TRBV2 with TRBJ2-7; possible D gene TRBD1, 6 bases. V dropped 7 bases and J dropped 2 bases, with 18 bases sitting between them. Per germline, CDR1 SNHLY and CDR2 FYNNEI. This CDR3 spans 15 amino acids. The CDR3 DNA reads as TGTGCCAGCAAGTTTGAGGGGGTCGGGACCTACGAGCAGTACTTC. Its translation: CASKFEGVGTYEQYF.

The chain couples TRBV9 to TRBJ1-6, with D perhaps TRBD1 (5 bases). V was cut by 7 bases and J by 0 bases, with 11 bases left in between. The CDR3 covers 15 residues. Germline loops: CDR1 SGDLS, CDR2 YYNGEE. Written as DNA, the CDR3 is TGTGCCAGCCGGCGGGGGAGCTCCTATAATTCACCCCTCCACTTT. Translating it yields CASRRGSSYNSPLHF.

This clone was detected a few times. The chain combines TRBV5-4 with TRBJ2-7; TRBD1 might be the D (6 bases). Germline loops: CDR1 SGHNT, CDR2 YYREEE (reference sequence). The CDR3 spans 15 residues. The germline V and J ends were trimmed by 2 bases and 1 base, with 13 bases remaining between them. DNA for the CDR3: TGTGCCAGCAGCTTCACAGGGTGGCAGTCCTACGAGCAGTACTTC. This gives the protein CASSFTGWQSYEQYF.

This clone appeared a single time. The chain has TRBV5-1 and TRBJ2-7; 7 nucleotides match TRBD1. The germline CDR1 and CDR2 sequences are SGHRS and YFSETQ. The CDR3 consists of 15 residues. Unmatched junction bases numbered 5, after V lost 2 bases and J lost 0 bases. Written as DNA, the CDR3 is TGCGCCAGCAGCTTTTCTGGACAGGCCTCCTACGAGCAGTACTTC. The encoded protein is CASSFSGQASYEQYF.

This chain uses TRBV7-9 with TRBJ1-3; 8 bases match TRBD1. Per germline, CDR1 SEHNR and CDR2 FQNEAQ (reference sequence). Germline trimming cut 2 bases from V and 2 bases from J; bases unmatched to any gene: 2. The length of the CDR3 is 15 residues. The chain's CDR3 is CASSLQGAAGNTIYF. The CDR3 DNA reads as TGTGCCAGCAGCTTACAGGGGGCGGCTGGAAACACCATATATTTT.

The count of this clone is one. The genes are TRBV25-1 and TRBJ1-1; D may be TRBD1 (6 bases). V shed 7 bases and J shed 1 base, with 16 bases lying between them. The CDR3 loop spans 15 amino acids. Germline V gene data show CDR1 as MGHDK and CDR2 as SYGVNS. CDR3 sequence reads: CASTRGQTWNTEAFF. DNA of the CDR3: TGTGCCAGCACCAGGGGTCAGACCTGGAACACTGAAGCTTTCTTT.

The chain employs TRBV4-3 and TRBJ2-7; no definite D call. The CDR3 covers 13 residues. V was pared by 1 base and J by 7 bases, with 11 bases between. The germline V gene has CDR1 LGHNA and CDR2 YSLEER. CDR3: CASSQVGNREQYF. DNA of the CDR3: TGCGCCAGCAGCCAAGTAGGAAATCGGGAGCAGTACTTC.